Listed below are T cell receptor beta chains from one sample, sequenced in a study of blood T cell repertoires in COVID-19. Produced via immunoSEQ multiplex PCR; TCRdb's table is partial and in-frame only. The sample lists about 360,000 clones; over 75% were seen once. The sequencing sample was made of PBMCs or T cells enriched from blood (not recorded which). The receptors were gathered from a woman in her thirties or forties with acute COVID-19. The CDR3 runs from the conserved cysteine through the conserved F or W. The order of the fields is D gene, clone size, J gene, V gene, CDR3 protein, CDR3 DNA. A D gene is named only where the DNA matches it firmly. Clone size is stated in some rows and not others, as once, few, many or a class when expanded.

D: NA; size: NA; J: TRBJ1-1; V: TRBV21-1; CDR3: CASSGRRSEVPNTEAFF; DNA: TGTGCCAGCAGCGGGCGTCGCAGTGAAGTTCCGAACACTGAAGCTTTCTTT
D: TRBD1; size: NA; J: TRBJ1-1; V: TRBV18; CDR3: CASSSNRGANTEAFF; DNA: TGTGCCAGCTCATCAAACAGGGGCGCGAACACTGAAGCTTTCTTT
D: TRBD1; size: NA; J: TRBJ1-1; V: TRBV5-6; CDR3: CASRIQGGTEAFF; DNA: TGTGCCAGCAGAATACAGGGGGGCACTGAAGCTTTCTTT
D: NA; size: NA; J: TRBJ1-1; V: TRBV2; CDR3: CASFYREKAEAFF; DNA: TGTGCCAGCTTTTACAGGGAGAAGGCTGAAGCTTTCTTT
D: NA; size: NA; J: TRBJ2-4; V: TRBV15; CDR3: CATSRLGVAKNIQYF; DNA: TGTGCCACCAGCAGATTAGGGGTAGCCAAAAACATTCAGTACTTC
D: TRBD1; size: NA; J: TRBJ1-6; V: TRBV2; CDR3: CASSEQDRSNSPLHF; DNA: TGTGCCAGCAGCGAACAGGACAGGAGTAATTCACCCCTCCACTTT
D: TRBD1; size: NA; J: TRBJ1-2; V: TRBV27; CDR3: CASSGTGTGRVNYGYTF; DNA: TGTGCCAGCAGTGGGACCGGGACAGGGCGAGTGAACTATGGCTACACCTTC
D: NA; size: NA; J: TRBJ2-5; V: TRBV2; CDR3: CASRLNQETQYF; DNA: TGTGCCAGCAGGCTAAATCAAGAGACCCAGTACTTC
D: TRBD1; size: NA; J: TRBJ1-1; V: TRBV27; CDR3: CASSFHRGTEAFF; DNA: TGTGCCAGCAGTTTCCACAGGGGCACTGAAGCTTTCTTT
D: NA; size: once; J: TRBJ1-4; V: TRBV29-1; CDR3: CSVERVAGEKLFF; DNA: TGCAGCGTTGAGCGGGTTGCGGGTGAAAAACTGTTTTTT
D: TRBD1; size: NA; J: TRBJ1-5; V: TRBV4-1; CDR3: CASSPRQGNQPQHF; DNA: TGCGCCAGCAGCCCCCGACAGGGGAATCAGCCCCAGCATTTT
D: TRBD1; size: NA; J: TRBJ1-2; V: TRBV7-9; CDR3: CASSKETGGNHGYTF; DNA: TGTGCCAGCAGCAAAGAGACAGGGGGCAATCATGGCTACACCTTC
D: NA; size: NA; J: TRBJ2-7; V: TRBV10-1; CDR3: CASSLPDEQYF; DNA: TGCGCCAGCAGTCTCCCTGACGAGCAGTACTTC
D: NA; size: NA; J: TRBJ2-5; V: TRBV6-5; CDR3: CASLGRLETQYF; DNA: TGTGCCAGTTTGGGGAGGTTAGAGACCCAGTACTTC
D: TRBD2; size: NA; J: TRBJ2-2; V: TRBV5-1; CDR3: CASSSLSGGMELFF; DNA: TGCGCCAGCAGCTCCCTCTCGGGAGGGATGGAGCTGTTTTTT
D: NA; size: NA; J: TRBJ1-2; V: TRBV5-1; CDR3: CASSGSRGGYTF; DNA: TGCGCCAGCAGCGGCTCCAGAGGAGGCTACACCTTC
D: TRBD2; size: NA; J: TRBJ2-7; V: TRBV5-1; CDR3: CASRVGGSSYEQYF; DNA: TGCGCCAGCAGGGTCGGGGGGAGCTCCTACGAGCAGTACTTC
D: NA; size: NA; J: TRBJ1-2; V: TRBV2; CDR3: CASGDGGWNYGYTF; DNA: TGTGCCAGCGGCGATGGGGGGTGGAACTATGGCTACACCTTC
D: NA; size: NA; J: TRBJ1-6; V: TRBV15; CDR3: CATSRDGSDSPLHF; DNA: TGTGCCACCAGCAGAGATGGTTCGGATTCACCCCTCCACTTT
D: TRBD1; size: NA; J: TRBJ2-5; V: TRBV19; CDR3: CASSGQGGETQYF; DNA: TGTGCCAGTAGCGGACAGGGGGGAGAGACCCAGTACTTC
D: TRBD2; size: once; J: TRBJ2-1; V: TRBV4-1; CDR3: CASSQEAAGGYNEQFF; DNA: TGCGCCAGCAGCCAAGAGGCAGCGGGGGGTTACAATGAGCAGTTCTTC
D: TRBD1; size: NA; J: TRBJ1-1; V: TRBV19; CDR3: CASSIGTGRITEAFF; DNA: TGTGCCAGTAGTATCGGGACAGGGCGTATTACTGAAGCTTTCTTT
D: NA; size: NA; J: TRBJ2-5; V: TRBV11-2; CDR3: CASSLVPGVREETQYF; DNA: TGTGCCAGCAGCTTAGTTCCCGGCGTCAGGGAAGAGACCCAGTACTTC
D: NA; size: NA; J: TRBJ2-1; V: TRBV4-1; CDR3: CASSQEQDPRLGEQFF; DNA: TGCGCCAGCAGCCAAGAACAGGACCCTCGGTTGGGTGAGCAGTTCTTC
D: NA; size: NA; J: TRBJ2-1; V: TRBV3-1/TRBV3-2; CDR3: CASSHSGSLFF; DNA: TGTGCCAGCAGCCATTCGGGGTCCTTATTCTTC
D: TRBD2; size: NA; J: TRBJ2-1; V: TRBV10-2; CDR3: CASSDSGGAGNEQFF; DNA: TGCGCCAGCAGTGATAGCGGGGGGGCTGGAAATGAGCAGTTCTTC
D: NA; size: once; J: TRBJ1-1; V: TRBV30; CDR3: CAWSVQALSAFF; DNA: TGTGCCTGGAGTGTACAGGCGTTGTCAGCTTTCTTT
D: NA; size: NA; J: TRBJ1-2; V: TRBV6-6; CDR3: CASSSAPVDGYTF; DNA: TGTGCCAGCAGTTCCGCCCCAGTGGATGGCTACACCTTC
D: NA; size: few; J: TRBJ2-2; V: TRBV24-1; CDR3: CATSDLGGGELFF; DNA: TGTGCCACCAGTGATTTAGGGGGCGGGGAGCTGTTTTTT
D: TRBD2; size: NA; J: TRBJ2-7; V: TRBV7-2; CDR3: CASSRDYLEQYF; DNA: TGTGCCAGCAGCCGGGACTACCTAGAGCAGTACTTC
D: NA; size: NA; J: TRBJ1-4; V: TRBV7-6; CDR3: CASSLGGVTNEKLFF; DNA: TGTGCCAGCAGCTTAGGCGGGGTAACTAATGAAAAACTGTTTTTT
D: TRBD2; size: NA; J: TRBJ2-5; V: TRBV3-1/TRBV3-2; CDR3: CASSLRRGDYQETQYF; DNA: TGTGCCAGCAGCCTACGTCGGGGGGATTACCAAGAGACCCAGTACTTC
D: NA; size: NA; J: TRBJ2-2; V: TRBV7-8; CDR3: CASGRGGANTGELFF; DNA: TGTGCCAGCGGGAGGGGGGGAGCGAACACCGGGGAGCTGTTTTTT
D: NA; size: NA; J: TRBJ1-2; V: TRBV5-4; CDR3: CASSLGPASNYGYTF; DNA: TGTGCCAGCAGCTTGGGGCCAGCGTCTAACTATGGCTACACCTTC
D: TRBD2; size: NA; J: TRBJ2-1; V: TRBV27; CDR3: CASSSSSGGARGNEQFF; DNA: TGTGCCAGCAGTTCTTCTAGCGGGGGGGCCCGGGGCAATGAGCAGTTCTTC
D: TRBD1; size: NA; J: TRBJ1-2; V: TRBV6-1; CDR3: CASSDPWIGGTGSNYGYTF; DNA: TGTGCCAGCAGTGATCCTTGGATCGGCGGGACAGGTTCAAACTATGGCTACACCTTC
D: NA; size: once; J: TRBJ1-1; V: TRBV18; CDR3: CASSPGVGSFTEAFF; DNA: TGTGCCAGCTCCCCAGGGGTGGGGAGTTTCACTGAAGCTTTCTTT
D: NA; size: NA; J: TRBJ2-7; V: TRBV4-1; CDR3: CASSQDLLVYEQYF; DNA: TGCGCCAGCAGCCAAGATCTATTAGTCTACGAGCAGTACTTC
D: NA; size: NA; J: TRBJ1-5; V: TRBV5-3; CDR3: CARRGTFSNQPQHF; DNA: TGTGCCAGAAGGGGCACCTTTAGCAATCAGCCCCAGCATTTT
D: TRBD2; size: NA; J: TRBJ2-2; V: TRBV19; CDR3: CASSIAGGNTGELFF; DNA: TGTGCCAGTAGTATAGCGGGGGGGAACACCGGGGAGCTGTTTTTT
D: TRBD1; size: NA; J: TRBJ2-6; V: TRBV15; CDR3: CATSRDMRQGTVGANVLTF; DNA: TGTGCCACCAGCAGAGATATGAGACAGGGAACGGTTGGGGCCAACGTCCTGACTTTC
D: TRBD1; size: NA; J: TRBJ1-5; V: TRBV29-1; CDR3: CSVTDRLNQPQHF; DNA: TGCAGCGTCACGGACAGGCTCAATCAGCCCCAGCATTTT
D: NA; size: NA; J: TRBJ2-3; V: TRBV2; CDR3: CASRWTPSTDTQYF; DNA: TGTGCCAGCAGGTGGACACCGAGCACAGATACGCAGTATTTT
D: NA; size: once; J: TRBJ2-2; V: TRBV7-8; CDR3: CASRVLAGRGTGELFF; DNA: TGTGCCAGCAGGGTGCTAGCCGGTCGTGGCACCGGGGAGCTGTTTTTT
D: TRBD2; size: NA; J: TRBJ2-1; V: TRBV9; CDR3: CASSTGGSSYNEQFF; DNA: TGTGCCAGCAGTACGGGCGGGAGCTCCTACAATGAGCAGTTCTTC
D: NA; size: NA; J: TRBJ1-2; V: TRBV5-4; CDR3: CADKRLRVPFYGYTF; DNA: TGTGCCGATAAACGGCTCAGGGTCCCCTTCTATGGCTACACCTTC
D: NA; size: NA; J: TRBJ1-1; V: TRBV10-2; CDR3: CASSESRQPPVAFF; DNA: TGCGCCAGCAGTGAGTCCAGGCAGCCTCCGGTGGCTTTCTTT
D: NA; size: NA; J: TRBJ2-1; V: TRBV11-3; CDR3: CASSFETSSYNEQFF; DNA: TGTGCCAGCAGCTTCGAGACTAGCTCCTACAATGAGCAGTTCTTC
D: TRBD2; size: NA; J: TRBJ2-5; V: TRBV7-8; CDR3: CASRATSGGAQETQYF; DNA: TGTGCCAGCAGAGCTACTAGCGGGGGGGCCCAAGAGACCCAGTACTTC
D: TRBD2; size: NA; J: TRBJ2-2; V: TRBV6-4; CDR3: CASSFTSGGTGELFF; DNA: TGTGCCAGCAGTTTTACTAGCGGGGGAACCGGGGAGCTGTTTTTT
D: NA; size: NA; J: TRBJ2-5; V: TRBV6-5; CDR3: CASRADLKGDETQYF; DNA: TGTGCCAGCAGGGCAGACTTGAAAGGGGATGAGACCCAGTACTTC
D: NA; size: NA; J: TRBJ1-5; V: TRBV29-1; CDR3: CSVWEIGSNQPQHF; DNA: TGCAGCGTTTGGGAGATTGGGAGCAATCAGCCCCAGCATTTT
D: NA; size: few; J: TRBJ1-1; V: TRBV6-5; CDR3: CASSPDRTSTEAFF; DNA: TGTGCCAGCAGCCCCGACAGGACGAGCACTGAAGCTTTCTTT